Included here is one T cell receptor beta chain sequence, with context. The antigen is not known. The junction departs from germline at one end; a sequencing error may be responsible. In germline, CDR1 is SGHRS, CDR2 YFSETQ. The CDR3 consists of 14 residues. This specimen belongs to a study of OX40 agonist ivuxolimab in advanced cancers. About the study: With a range of roughly 23 to 79, age averaged roughly 60 years, and around 80% were male.

Study results and limitations: In the 0.1-3.0 mg/kg groups, partial responders showed among the lowest expansion.

Sequencing used immunoSEQ multiplex PCR; TCRdb keeps in-frame clones, though not all of them. The table records approximately 22,000 clones, 70% to 85% of them present only once. No patient had autoimmune disease or received systemic immunosuppression. Sequencing used CD4+ or CD8+ T cells sorted from blood, obtained in a trial of the OX40 agonist ivuxolimab. V gene TRBV5-1 combines with J gene TRBJ2-7, with D perhaps matching TRBD1 (6 bases). The receptor was derived from an adult with an advanced solid tumor such as melanoma, head and neck, liver or kidney cancer. The CDR3 here is CASNLDSHSYEQYF. DNA for the CDR3: TGCGCCAGCAACTTGGACAGCCACTCCTACGAGCAGTACTTC.